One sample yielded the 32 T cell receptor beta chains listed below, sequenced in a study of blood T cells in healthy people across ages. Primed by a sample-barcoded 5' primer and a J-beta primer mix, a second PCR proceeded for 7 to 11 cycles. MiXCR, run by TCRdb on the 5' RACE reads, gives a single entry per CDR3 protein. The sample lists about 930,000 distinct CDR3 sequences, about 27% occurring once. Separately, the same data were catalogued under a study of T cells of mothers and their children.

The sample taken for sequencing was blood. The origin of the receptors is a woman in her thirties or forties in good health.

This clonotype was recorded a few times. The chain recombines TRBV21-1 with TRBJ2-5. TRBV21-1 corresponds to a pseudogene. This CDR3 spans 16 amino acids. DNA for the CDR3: TGTGCCAGCAGCAAAGCTACAACGGTCTTACAAGAGACCCAGTACTTC. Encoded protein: CASSKATTVLQETQYF.

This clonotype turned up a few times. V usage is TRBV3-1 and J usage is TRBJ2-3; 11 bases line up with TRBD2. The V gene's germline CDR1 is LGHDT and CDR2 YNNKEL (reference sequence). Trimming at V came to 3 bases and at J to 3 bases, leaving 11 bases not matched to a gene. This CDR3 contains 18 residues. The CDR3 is CASSHRLAGGGDTDTQYF. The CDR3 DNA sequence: TGTGCCAGCAGCCATCGGCTAGCGGGGGGCGGGGATACAGATACGCAGTATTTT.

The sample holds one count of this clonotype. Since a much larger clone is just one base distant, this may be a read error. CDR3 residues: CATSALSNEQYF. In DNA, the CDR3 is TGTGCCACCAGTGCCCTTTCGAATGAGCAGTACTTC. This chain joins TRBV24-1 and TRBJ2-7; D is ambiguous. V was trimmed by 5 bases and J by 7 bases, leaving 11 bases between them. The CDR3 loop spans 12 amino acids. Germline loops: CDR1 KGHDR, CDR2 SFDVKD.

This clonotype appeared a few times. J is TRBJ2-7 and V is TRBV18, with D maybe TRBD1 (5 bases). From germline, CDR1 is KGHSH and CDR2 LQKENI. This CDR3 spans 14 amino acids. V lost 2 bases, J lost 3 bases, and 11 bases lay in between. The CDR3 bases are TGTGCCAGCTCACCAGCGGACACCTTCTACGAGCAGTACTTC. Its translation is CASSPADTFYEQYF.

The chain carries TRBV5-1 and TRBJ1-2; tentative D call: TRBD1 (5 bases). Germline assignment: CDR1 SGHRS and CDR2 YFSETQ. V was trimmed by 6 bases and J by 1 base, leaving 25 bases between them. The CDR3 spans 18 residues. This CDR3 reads CASTLYRSGAANNYGYTF. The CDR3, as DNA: TGCGCCAGCACGCTCTACCGGAGTGGGGCAGCGAATAACTATGGCTACACCTTC. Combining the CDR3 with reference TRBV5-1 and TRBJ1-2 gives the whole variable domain KAGVTQTPRYLIKTRGQQVTLSCSPISGHRSVSWYQQTPGQGLQFLFEYFSETQRNKGNFPGRFSGRQFSNSRSEMNVSTLELGDSALYLCASTLYRSGAANNYGYTFGSGTRLTVV.

CDR3 coding DNA: TGTGCCAGCAGTGATCTGGGAGGAACTGAAGCTTTCTTT. Residues: CASSDLGGTEAFF. This chain joins TRBV6-4 and TRBJ1-1; D is undetermined. The CDR3 loop spans 13 amino acids. The V gene lost 3 bases and the J gene lost 5 bases, with 10 bases spanning the gap. From germline, CDR1 is MRHNA and CDR2 SNTAGT.

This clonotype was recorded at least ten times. In DNA form, the CDR3 reads TGTGCCAGCAGCCTCTTCGACAATCCTTACAATGAGCAGTTCTTC. The encoded protein is CASSLFDNPYNEQFF. This chain connects TRBV12-3 or TRBV12-4 to TRBJ2-1; D gene ambiguous. CDR3 length: 15 amino acids. V was trimmed by 6 bases and J by 4 bases, leaving 16 bases between them.

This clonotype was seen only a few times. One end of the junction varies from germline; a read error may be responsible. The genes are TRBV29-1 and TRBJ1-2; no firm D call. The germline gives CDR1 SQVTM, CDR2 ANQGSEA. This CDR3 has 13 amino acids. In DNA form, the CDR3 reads TGCTGCGTTATATACATGAACAACTATGGCTACACCTTC. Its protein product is CCVIYMNNYGYTF.

The CDR3 nucleotides are TGCGCCAGCAGCTTGGAGGAGGGCTCCTACGAGCAGTACTTC. Translating gives CASSLEEGSYEQYF. The chain employs TRBV5-1 and TRBJ2-7; a weak D match, TRBD2 (6 bases). The ends were cut back, 0 bases at V and 0 bases at J, with 7 bases in the middle. This CDR3 region has 14 residues. Germline CDR1 and CDR2: SGHRS and YFSETQ.

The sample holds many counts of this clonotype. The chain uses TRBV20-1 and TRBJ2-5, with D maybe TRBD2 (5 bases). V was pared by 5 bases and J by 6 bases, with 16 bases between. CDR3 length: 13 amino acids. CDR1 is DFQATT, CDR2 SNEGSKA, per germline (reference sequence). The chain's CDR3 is CSAPPSGEKTQYF. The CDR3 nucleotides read TGCAGTGCTCCCCCGTCTGGGGAGAAGACCCAGTACTTC.

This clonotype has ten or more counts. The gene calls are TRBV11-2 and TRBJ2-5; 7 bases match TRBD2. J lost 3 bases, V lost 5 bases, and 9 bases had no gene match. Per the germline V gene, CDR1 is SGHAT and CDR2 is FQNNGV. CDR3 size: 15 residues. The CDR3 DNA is TGTGCCAGCAGCCTGGGAGGGCAGCGTAAAGAGACCCAGTACTTC. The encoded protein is CASSLGGQRKETQYF.

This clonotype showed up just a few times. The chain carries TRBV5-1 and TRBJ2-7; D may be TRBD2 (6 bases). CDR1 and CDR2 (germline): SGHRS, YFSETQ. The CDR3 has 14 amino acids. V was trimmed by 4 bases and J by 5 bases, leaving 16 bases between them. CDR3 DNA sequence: TGCGCCAGCAGCCAAGCGGGTGGGCGACACGAGCAGTACTTC. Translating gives CASSQAGGRHEQYF.

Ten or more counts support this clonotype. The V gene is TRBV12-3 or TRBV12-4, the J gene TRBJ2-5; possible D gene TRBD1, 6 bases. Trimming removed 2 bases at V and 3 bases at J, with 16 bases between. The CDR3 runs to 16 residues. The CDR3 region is CASSLYAGAFKETQYF. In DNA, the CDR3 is TGTGCCAGCAGTTTATACGCAGGGGCCTTTAAAGAGACCCAGTACTTC.

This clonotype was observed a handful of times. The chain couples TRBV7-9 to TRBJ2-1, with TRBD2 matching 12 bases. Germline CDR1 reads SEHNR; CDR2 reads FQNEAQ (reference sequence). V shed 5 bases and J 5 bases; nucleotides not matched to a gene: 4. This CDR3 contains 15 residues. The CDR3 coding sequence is TGTGCCAGCAGCCGGACTAGCGGGGACCACAATGAGCAGTTCTTC. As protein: CASSRTSGDHNEQFF.

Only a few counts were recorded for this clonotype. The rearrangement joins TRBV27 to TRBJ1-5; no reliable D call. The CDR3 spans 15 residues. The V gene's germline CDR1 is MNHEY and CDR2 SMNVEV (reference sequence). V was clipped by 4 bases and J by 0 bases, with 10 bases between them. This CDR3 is CASSSLGNSNQPQHF. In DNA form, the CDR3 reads TGTGCCAGCAGTTCGCTAGGGAATAGCAATCAGCCCCAGCATTTT.

In nucleotides, the CDR3 is TGCGCCAGCAGCCAAGATCGCGACGTCAATGAGCAGTACTTC. It yields the protein CASSQDRDVNEQYF. The chain employs TRBV4-1 and TRBJ2-1; D is unclear. The J call may be incorrect, as the DNA end agrees better with TRBJ2-7. This CDR3 is built from 14 residues. Germline V CDR1 and CDR2: MGHRA, YSYEKL.

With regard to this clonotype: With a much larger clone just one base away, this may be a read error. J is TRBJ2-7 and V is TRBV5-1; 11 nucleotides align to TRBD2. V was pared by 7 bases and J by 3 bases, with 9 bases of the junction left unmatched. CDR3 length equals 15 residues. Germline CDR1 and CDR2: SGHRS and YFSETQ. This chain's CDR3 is CASGALAGGYYEQYF. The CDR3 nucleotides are TGCGCCAGCGGCGCCCTAGCGGGGGGCTACTACGAGCAGTACTTC.

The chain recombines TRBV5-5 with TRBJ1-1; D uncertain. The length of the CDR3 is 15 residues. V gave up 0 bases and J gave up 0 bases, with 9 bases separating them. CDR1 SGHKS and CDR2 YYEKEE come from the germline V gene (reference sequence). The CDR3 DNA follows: TGTGCCAGCAGCTTGGAGGTACGGCTGAACACTGAAGCTTTCTTT. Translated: CASSLEVRLNTEAFF. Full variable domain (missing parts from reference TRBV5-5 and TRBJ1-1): DAGVTQSPTHLIKTRGQQVTLRCSPISGHKSVSWYQQVLGQGPQFIFQYYEKEERGRGNFPDRFSARQFPNYSSELNVNALLLGDSALYLCASSLEVRLNTEAFFGQGTRLTVV.

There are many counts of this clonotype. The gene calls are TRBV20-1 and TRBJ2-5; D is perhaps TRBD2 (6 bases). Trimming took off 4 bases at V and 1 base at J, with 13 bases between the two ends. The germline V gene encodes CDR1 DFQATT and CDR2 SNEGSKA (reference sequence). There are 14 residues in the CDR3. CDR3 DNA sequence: TGCAGTGCTAAAGGCGGGGCGGTCCAAGAGACCCAGTACTTC. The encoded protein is CSAKGGAVQETQYF.

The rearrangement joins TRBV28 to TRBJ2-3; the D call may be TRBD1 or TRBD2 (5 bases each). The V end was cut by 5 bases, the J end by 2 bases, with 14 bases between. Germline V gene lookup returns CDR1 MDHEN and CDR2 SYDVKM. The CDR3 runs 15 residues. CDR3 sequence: CASSGTGTYTDTQYF. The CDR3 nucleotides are TGTGCCAGCAGTGGGACGGGAACTTACACAGATACGCAGTATTTT.

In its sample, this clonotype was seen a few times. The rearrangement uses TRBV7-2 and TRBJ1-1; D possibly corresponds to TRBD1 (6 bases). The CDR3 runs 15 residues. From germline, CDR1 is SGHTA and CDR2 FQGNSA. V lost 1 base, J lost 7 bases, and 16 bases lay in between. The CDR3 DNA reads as TGTGCCAGCAGCTTAGATGGTCAAGGGGGTCTTGAAGCTTTCTTT. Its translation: CASSLDGQGGLEAFF.

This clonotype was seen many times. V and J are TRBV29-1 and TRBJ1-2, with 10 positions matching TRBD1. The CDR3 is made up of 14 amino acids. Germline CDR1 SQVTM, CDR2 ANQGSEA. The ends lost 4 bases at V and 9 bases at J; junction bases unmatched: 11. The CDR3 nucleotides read TGCAGCGTTGTTATGGGACAGGGGATTCTCAGCTACACCTTC. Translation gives CSVVMGQGILSYTF.

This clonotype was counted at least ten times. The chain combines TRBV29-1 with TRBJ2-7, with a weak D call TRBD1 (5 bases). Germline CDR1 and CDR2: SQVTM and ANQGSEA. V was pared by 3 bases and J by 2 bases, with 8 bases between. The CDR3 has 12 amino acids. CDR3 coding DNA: TGCAGCGTTGAGGGCAGGGCCTACGAGCAGTACTTC. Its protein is CSVEGRAYEQYF.

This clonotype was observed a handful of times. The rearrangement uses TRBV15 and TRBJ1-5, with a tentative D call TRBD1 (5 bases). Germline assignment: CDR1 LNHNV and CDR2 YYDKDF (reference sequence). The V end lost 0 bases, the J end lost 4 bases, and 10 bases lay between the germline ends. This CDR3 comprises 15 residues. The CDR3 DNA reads TGTGCCACCAGCAGAGATGGGGCCAGGAATCAGCCCCAGCATTTT. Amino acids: CATSRDGARNQPQHF.

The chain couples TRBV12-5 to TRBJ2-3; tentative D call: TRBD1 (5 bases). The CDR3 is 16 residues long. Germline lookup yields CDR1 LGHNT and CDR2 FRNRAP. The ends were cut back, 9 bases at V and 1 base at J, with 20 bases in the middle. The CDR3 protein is CASADAGRFGTDTQYF. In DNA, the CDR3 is TGTGCTAGCGCGGACGCAGGGCGGTTCGGCACAGATACGCAGTATTTT.

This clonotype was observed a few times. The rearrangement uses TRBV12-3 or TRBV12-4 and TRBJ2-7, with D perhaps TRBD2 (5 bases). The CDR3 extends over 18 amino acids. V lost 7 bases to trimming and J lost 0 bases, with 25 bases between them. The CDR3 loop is CASINWGAAGRSSYEQYF. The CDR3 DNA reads TGTGCCAGCATCAATTGGGGAGCCGCAGGCAGGAGCTCCTACGAGCAGTACTTC.

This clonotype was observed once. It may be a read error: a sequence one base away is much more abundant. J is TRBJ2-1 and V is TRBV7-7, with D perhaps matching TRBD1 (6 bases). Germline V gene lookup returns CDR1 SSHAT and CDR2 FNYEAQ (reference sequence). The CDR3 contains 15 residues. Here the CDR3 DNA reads TGTGCTAGCAGCCAGGGTAGGGGGTTCCCCTACGAGCAGTTCTTC. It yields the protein CASSQGRGFPYEQFF.

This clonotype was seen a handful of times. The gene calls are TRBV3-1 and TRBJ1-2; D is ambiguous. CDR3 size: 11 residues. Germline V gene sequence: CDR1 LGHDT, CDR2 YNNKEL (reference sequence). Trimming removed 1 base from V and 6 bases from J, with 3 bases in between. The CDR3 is CASSQAHGYTF. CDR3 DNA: TGTGCCAGCAGCCAAGCGCATGGCTACACCTTC.

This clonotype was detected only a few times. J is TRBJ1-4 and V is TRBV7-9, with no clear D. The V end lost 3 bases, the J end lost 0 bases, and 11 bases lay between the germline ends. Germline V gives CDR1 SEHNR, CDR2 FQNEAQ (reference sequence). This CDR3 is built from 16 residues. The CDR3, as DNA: TGTGCCAGCAGCTTGAGGAGGGCTGCAACTAATGAAAAACTGTTTTTT. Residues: CASSLRRAATNEKLFF. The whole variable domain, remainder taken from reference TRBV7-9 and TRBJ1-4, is DTGVSQNPRHKITKRGQNVTFRCDPISEHNRLYWYRQTLGQGPEFLTYFQNEAQLEKSRLLSDRFSAERPKGSFSTLEIQRTEQGDSAMYLCASSLRRAATNEKLFFGSGTQLSVL.

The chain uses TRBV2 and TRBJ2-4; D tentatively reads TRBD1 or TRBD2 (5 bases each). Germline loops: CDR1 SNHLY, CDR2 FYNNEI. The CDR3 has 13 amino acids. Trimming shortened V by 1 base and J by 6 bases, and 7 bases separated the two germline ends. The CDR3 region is CASSEEGRNIQYF. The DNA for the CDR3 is TGTGCCAGCAGTGAAGAGGGGAGAAACATTCAGTACTTC.

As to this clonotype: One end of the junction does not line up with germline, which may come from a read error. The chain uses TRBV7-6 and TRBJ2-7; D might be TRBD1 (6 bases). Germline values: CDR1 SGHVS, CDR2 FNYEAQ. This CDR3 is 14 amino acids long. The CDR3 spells CTSSLGAGAYEQYF. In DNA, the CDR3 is TGTACCAGCAGCTTAGGGGCAGGGGCCTACGAGCAGTACTTC.

The CDR3 DNA reads TGCGCCAGCAGCCCCGGGCAGGAGTATGGCTACACCTTC. This encodes CASSPGQEYGYTF. This chain links TRBV5-1 with TRBJ1-2; D gene uncertain. CDR3 length: 13 amino acids. V lost 4 bases to trimming and J lost 5 bases, with 12 bases between them. CDR1 SGHRS and CDR2 YFSETQ come from the germline V gene.